The 26 T cell receptor beta chains below all came from one sample that was sequenced in a study of response to subunit inactivated influenza vaccine. TCRdb processed the RT-PCR reads anew with MiXCR; each CDR3 protein has one entry. This sample has more than 150,000 distinct CDR3 sequences; about 9.3% occur once, and the top ten carry about 11%. The input for sequencing was non-naive T cells sorted from PBMCs, taken on the day of vaccination. These TCRs come from a man aged 45-60 years who received an inactivated influenza vaccine.

The V gene is TRBV5-1, the J gene TRBJ1-4; 12 positions match TRBD1. This CDR3 comprises 14 residues. CDR1 SGHRS and CDR2 YFSETQ come from the germline V gene. Trimming removed 5 bases from V and 8 bases from J; junction bases left unmatched: 4. The CDR3 loop is CASRQGQGAEKLFF. Here the CDR3 DNA reads TGCGCCAGCAGACAGGGACAGGGGGCCGAAAAACTGTTTTTT. The full variable domain, its missing parts supplied by reference TRBV5-1 and TRBJ1-4, is KAGVTQTPRYLIKTRGQQVTLSCSPISGHRSVSWYQQTPGQGLQFLFEYFSETQRNKGNFPGRFSGRQFSNSRSEMNVSTLELGDSALYLCASRQGQGAEKLFFGSGTQLSVL.

This clonotype was recorded many times. The V call is TRBV29-1, the J call TRBJ2-1, with TRBD2 matching over 13 bases. After removal of 6 bases from V and 9 bases from J, the junction contained 11 bases not matched to a gene. The CDR3 length is 15 residues. Germline V gene lookup returns CDR1 SQVTM and CDR2 ANQGSEA. In nucleotides, the CDR3 is TGCAGCGTAGCTACTAGCGGGGGGGCCCGTGCTGAGCAGTTCTTC. Its protein is CSVATSGGARAEQFF.

This clonotype was detected many times. V is TRBV20-1 and J is TRBJ1-1; possible D gene TRBD1, 5 bases. Germline assignment: CDR1 DFQATT and CDR2 SNEGSKA (reference sequence). The CDR3 totals 12 residues. Deletions cut 3 bases from V and 6 bases from J, with 11 bases between. The DNA for the CDR3 is TGCAGTGCTAGGCAGGGAGAGGCTGAAGCTTTCTTT. Its protein is CSARQGEAEAFF.

The chain is built from TRBV28 and TRBJ2-7, with D unclear. Germline-derived CDR1 and CDR2 are MDHEN and SYDVKM. V dropped 6 bases and J dropped 2 bases, with 8 bases sitting between them. This CDR3 is built from 12 residues. For the CDR3, the DNA is TGTGCCAGCAGCTACCATCCCTACGAGCAGTACTTC. This sequence encodes CASSYHPYEQYF.

This clonotype was detected a few times. The rearrangement joins TRBV6-1 to TRBJ1-4; TRBD1 matches at 8 bases. The CDR3 is made up of 18 amino acids. In germline, CDR1 is MNHNS, CDR2 SASEGT. J lost 2 bases, V lost 5 bases, and 13 bases had no gene match. The CDR3 sequence is CASSRTGTGLGTNEKLFF. CDR3 coding DNA: TGTGCCAGCAGTCGGACCGGGACAGGCCTGGGGACTAATGAAAAACTGTTTTTT.

The chain recombines TRBV7-9 with TRBJ2-3; no firm D call. V was pared by 0 bases and J by 2 bases, with 6 bases between. Looked up from germline, CDR1 is SEHNR and CDR2 is FQNEAQ (reference sequence). There are 14 residues in the CDR3. CDR3 sequence: CASSLASNTDTQYF. CDR3 nucleotides: TGTGCCAGCAGCTTAGCCTCGAACACAGATACGCAGTATTTT.

This sequence joins TRBV5-1 and TRBJ2-5; D is possibly TRBD1 or TRBD2 (5 bases each). CDR1 is SGHRS and CDR2 is YFSETQ in the germline V gene. The length of the CDR3 is 14 residues. Trimming took off 4 bases at V and 2 bases at J, with 12 bases between the two ends. CDR3 coding DNA: TGCGCCAGCAGCCTTGGGACGGAGCAAGAGACCCAGTACTTC. It is translated as CASSLGTEQETQYF. The full variable domain, completed using reference TRBV5-1 and TRBJ2-5, is KAGVTQTPRYLIKTRGQQVTLSCSPISGHRSVSWYQQTPGQGLQFLFEYFSETQRNKGNFPGRFSGRQFSNSRSEMNVSTLELGDSALYLCASSLGTEQETQYFGPGTRLLVL.

This clonotype appeared many times. V gene TRBV10-3 combines with J gene TRBJ2-1, with a possible D match to TRBD1 (5 bases). This CDR3 has 13 amino acids. Germline V gene data show CDR1 as ENHRY and CDR2 as SYGVKD. With 5 bases removed from V and 10 bases from J, the gap between germline ends came to 15 bases. DNA of the CDR3: TGTGCCATCAGTCCCCGACAGCCGGACGAGCAGTTCTTC. Its translation: CAISPRQPDEQFF.

The J gene is TRBJ1-5, the V gene TRBV3-1, with D uncertain. Trimming took off 4 bases at V and 7 bases at J, with 17 bases between the two ends. The length of the CDR3 is 15 residues. CDR1 LGHDT and CDR2 YNNKEL come from the germline V gene (reference sequence). CDR3 DNA: TGTGCCAGCAGCCCCGGCGGCGGGGTACGGCAGCCCCAGCATTTT. This sequence encodes CASSPGGGVRQPQHF.

This clonotype was picked up many times. The CDR3 nucleotides are TGTGCCAGCAGCAAGGGGACAGGGCTGGGGGATGAGCAGTTCTTC. It encodes CASSKGTGLGDEQFF. This chain joins TRBV12-3 or TRBV12-4 and TRBJ2-1, with TRBD1 identical over 9 bases. CDR3 length: 15 residues. Trimming took 6 bases from V and 8 from J; bases not matched to a gene: 11.

There are many counts of this clonotype. The DNA for the CDR3 is TGTGCCAGCAGCCGAGGACCCGTACTATCCGGGGAGCTGTTTTTT. Translated: CASSRGPVLSGELFF. V gene TRBV7-9 combines with J gene TRBJ2-2; D not certain. The V and J ends lost 5 bases and 6 bases respectively, with 16 bases between them. Looked up from germline, CDR1 is SEHNR and CDR2 is FQNEAQ (reference sequence). The CDR3 has 15 residues.

Notes on this clonotype: This may come from a read error, since a much larger clone is one base off. The CDR3 here is CASRVQGAYKQYF. As DNA, the CDR3 is TGTGCCAGCAGAGTACAGGGGGCTTATAAGCAGTATTTT. This rearrangement joins TRBV12-3 or TRBV12-4 to TRBJ2-3; 9 nucleotides line up with TRBD1. With 6 bases clipped from V and 11 bases from J, the junction kept 9 bases outside the gene matches. The CDR3 spans 13 residues.

The V gene is TRBV20-1, the J gene TRBJ2-3, with 7 bases fitting TRBD2. CDR3 size: 15 residues. The germline V gene encodes CDR1 DFQATT and CDR2 SNEGSKA (reference sequence). Trimming removed 4 bases from V and 2 bases from J; junction bases left unmatched: 9. The CDR3 region is CSAMEAGSFTDTQYF. DNA of the CDR3: TGCAGTGCTATGGAAGCGGGGAGCTTCACAGATACGCAGTATTTT.

This clonotype was counted a few times. This sequence joins TRBV11-2 and TRBJ2-1, with 7 bases lining up with TRBD1. The CDR3 has 17 amino acids. The ends lost 5 bases at V and 4 bases at J; junction bases unmatched: 14. Per the germline V gene, CDR1 is SGHAT and CDR2 is FQNNGV. The CDR3 region has the DNA TGTGCCAGCAGCCATCTCGTCAGGACAGGTACTTACAATGAGCAGTTCTTC. This gives the protein CASSHLVRTGTYNEQFF.

The rearrangement joins TRBV3-1 to TRBJ2-5, with D maybe TRBD1 (6 bases). The CDR3 has 13 residues. Germline V gene data show CDR1 as LGHDT and CDR2 as YNNKEL (reference sequence). V gave up 3 bases and J gave up 5 bases, with 10 bases separating them. CDR3 DNA: TGTGCCAGCAGCCACAGGGGATTGGAGACCCAGTACTTC. Protein sequence: CASSHRGLETQYF.

This clonotype was seen only a few times. Here the CDR3 reads CASTSTPANYGYTF. The CDR3 region has the DNA TGTGCCAGCACTTCGACACCGGCTAACTATGGCTACACCTTC. The rearrangement links TRBV6-2 or TRBV6-3 to TRBJ1-2; D remains ambiguous. V shed 7 bases and J shed 0 bases, with 12 bases lying between them. Per germline, CDR1 MNHEY and CDR2 SVGEGT. CDR3 length: 14 amino acids.

In its sample, this clonotype was seen many times. The chain recombines TRBV4-3 with TRBJ2-2; TRBD1 aligns across 7 bases. The germline CDR1 and CDR2 sequences are LGHNA and YSLEER. The CDR3 sequence is 17 residues long. J lost 3 bases, V lost 4 bases, and 11 bases had no gene match. The CDR3: CASSPSRDSRYTGELFF. The CDR3 DNA follows: TGCGCCAGCAGCCCCAGCCGGGACAGCCGATACACCGGGGAGCTGTTTTTT.

A few counts support this clonotype. J is TRBJ1-6 and V is TRBV30, with unresolved D. Germline V gene lookup returns CDR1 GTSNPN and CDR2 SVGIG (reference sequence). The CDR3 runs 14 residues. The V and J ends lost 4 bases and 10 bases respectively, with 17 bases between them. CDR3 sequence: CAWNYGLGKSPLHF. The CDR3 DNA sequence: TGTGCCTGGAACTACGGGCTGGGTAAATCACCCCTCCACTTT.

The V call is TRBV7-9, the J call TRBJ1-1; D not certain. CDR1 and CDR2 from the germline V gene are SEHNR and FQNEAQ (reference sequence). The CDR3 length is 14 residues. Trimming removed 5 bases at V and 1 base at J, with 11 bases between. Here the CDR3 reads CASSVNVGNTEAFF. The CDR3 DNA reads TGTGCCAGCAGCGTAAATGTAGGGAACACTGAAGCTTTCTTT.

The V and J genes are TRBV28 and TRBJ2-5; TRBD1 matches at 7 bases. The CDR3 totals 15 residues. Trimming at V came to 4 bases and at J to 7 bases, leaving 12 bases not matched to a gene. Germline lookup yields CDR1 MDHEN and CDR2 SYDVKM. The CDR3 spells CASSSNQGVKVTQYF. CDR3 in DNA: TGTGCCAGCAGTTCAAATCAGGGGGTCAAGGTGACCCAGTACTTC.

The chain links TRBV20-1 to TRBJ2-5; D is tentatively TRBD1 or TRBD2 (5 bases each). The CDR3 spans 14 residues. V was shortened by 5 bases and J by 5 bases, with 18 bases between the two germline ends. Germline values: CDR1 DFQATT, CDR2 SNEGSKA (reference sequence). CDR3 protein: CSAPYQRGWETQYF. CDR3 DNA: TGCAGTGCTCCTTACCAACGGGGCTGGGAGACCCAGTACTTC.

The chain joins TRBV5-4 to TRBJ2-3; TRBD1 might be the D (6 bases). This CDR3 is 15 amino acids long. The germline V gene encodes CDR1 SGHNT and CDR2 YYREEE (reference sequence). Between the trimmed V and J ends, which lost 1 base and 4 bases, there was a span of 13 bases. CDR3: CASSLRRGMPDTQYF. The DNA of the CDR3 is TGTGCCAGCAGCTTGCGCAGGGGTATGCCAGATACGCAGTATTTT.

V gene TRBV6-2 or TRBV6-3 combines with J gene TRBJ1-5; no reliable D call. V was clipped by 4 bases and J by 5 bases, with 9 bases between them. Germline CDR1 MNHEY, CDR2 SVGEGT. The CDR3 spans 13 residues. Here the CDR3 DNA reads TGTGCCAGCAGTTCCGCCATTTATCAGCCCCAGCATTTT. Its protein is CASSSAIYQPQHF.

This clonotype was detected only a few times. The chain uses TRBV6-1 and TRBJ2-2; tentative D call: TRBD2 (5 bases). The germline gives CDR1 MNHNS, CDR2 SASEGT. CDR3 length: 14 residues. V lost 7 bases and J 7 bases, leaving 16 bases between the germline ends. CDR3 nucleotide sequence: TGTGCCAGCACCACCTCGGGGAGCCACGGGGAGCTGTTTTTT. Its protein is CASTTSGSHGELFF.

The V call is TRBV27, the J call TRBJ1-2; D unresolved. Germline CDR1 and CDR2: MNHEY and SMNVEV (reference sequence). V lost 5 bases, J lost 4 bases, and 17 bases lay in between. CDR3 length: 15 residues. The CDR3: CASSLEKSSSYGYTF. The DNA of the CDR3 is TGTGCCAGCAGTCTCGAAAAGTCCAGCTCCTATGGCTACACCTTC.

This clonotype was seen a few times. The chain combines TRBV4-1 with TRBJ1-1; D is perhaps TRBD1 (6 bases). The CDR3 sequence is 13 residues long. Germline values: CDR1 MGHRA, CDR2 YSYEKL. With 2 bases removed from V and 10 bases from J, the gap between germline ends came to 14 bases. This CDR3 reads CASSQPRGGRAFF. CDR3 coding DNA: TGCGCCAGCAGCCAACCAAGGGGGGGTAGAGCTTTCTTT.